This T cell receptor beta chain appears in the sequencing data of a study of blood T cell repertoires in COVID-19 (dated by TCRdb to the early 2020s). General notes on the study: Samples from collaborators originated in the United States, Italy and Spain and spanned both the acute and convalescent phases of COVID-19. The samples were drawn from two sources: the first 160 participants of the ongoing ImmuneRACE study, and fewer than 1,500 subjects contributed by 6 global collaborators. Nearly every sample came with metadata listing a de-identified subject ID, COVID-19 status, age in years and sex. The repertoires were released in a freely available public database intended as a resource for research on the immune response to SARS-CoV-2. Where available, HLA class I and class II types were taken from metadata supplied by the sample provider and were not determined by assay-based typing. The material from the prospective study consisted of cDNA or gDNA derived from T cells, B-cell-depleted T cells, or PBMCs. Subjects who had been exposed to COVID-19, were actively infected with it, or had recovered from it provided the deeply sampled blood TCRbeta repertoires that made up the dataset.

Paper-wide results and their limitations: The amount of clinical and demographic metadata varied by source and participant and was provided uncurated.

TCRbeta CDR3 regions were amplified from genomic DNA using the immunoSEQ Assay, a bias-controlled multiplex PCR. The paper's data handling went like this. The number of nucleated cells in each sample was estimated by amplification of reference gene primers within the assay. Sequence reads were collapsed and filtered to measure the absolute abundance of every unique TCRbeta CDR3 rearrangement. For each sample, productive Simpson clonality was calculated as the square root of Simpson's diversity index over productive rearrangements. TCRdb holds this immuneACCESS table with in-frame rearrangements only. Some clones are missing; in checked studies, unresolved V genes explain under half, and the rest has no known cause. V, J and clone size were drawn from that table, and D and trimming were deduced from the DNA. This sample is represented by about 170,000 clones; about nine tenths of them were singletons. The top ten clonotypes cover 0.7% to 0.9% of the sample.

Notes on this clone: The clone's antigen remains unknown. No clone much larger than this one lies a single base away; base qualities are absent.

In the prospective study, participants were about 18 to 95 years old, resided in about 25 geographic areas of the United States, and were enrolled through a virtual design. Cohort assignment in the prospective study relied on participant-reported clinical history from a screening survey and a study questionnaire. For ImmuneRACE Cohort 3, a participant was defined as recovered based on two consecutive negative NP/OP PCR tests, clearance by a healthcare professional, or resolution of symptoms. In the prospective study, whole blood, serum and a nasopharyngeal or oropharyngeal swab were collected from each participant by mobile phlebotomists. Additional blood draws and questionnaires over a 2-month period could optionally be provided by prospective study participants. Before DNA extraction, blood samples from the prospective study were shipped at room temperature or frozen. The germline V gene yields SGHTA for CDR1 and FQGNSA for CDR2. V lost 7 bases and J lost 5 bases; the stretch between them is 8 bases long. The CDR3, cysteine through phenylalanine, is 12 amino acids long. Of all the DNA, just the CDR3 is kept, 36 bases in frame from base 1.

The chain is assembled from TRBV7-2 and TRBJ2-2, with the D segment identity uncertain. This TCR was sampled from a woman between 18 and 30 years old who had recovered from COVID-19. The sample taken for sequencing was PBMCs or T cells enriched from blood (not recorded which). The CDR3 has the sequence CASNPVTGELFF. The DNA sequence is TGTGCCAGCAACCCGGTGACCGGGGAGCTGTTTTTT.